This TCR beta chain was identified in a study of preoperative IRX-2 immunotherapy in early breast cancer. Treatment meaning: preoperative locoregional IRX-2 cytokine immunotherapy. Patients received preoperative, locoregional IRX-2 cytokine immunotherapy in a phase Ib study. The CDR3 consists of 13 residues. From germline, CDR1 is LNHDA and CDR2 SQIVND (reference sequence). Trimming removed 5 bases from V and 3 bases from J, with 8 bases in between. Generated by immunoSEQ multiplex PCR, the TCRdb table keeps only in-frame clones and is missing some. The table lists around 95,000 clones, approximately 90% of them singletons.

This material consisted of tumor tissue, taken after IRX-2 immunotherapy. The TCR originated in a human donor with breast cancer. The chain has TRBV19 and TRBJ1-5; D ambiguous. As DNA, the CDR3 is TGTGCCAGTAGTCCCCAGTCCAATCAGCCCCAGCATTTT. Translation gives CASSPQSNQPQHF.